This T cell receptor beta chain was recovered during a study of shared clonotypes between healthy human individuals. Study outcomes and limitations: Sharing across four donors was highest in naive CD4 (about 5%) and lowest in memory CD8 (about 0.4%).

Naive CD8 populations comprised CD45RO-negative cells positively selected for CCR7, excluding terminally differentiated effector memory CD45RA+ cells. All donors were Caucasian adults living in Nashville, Tennessee. Germline CDR1 and CDR2: SGHRS and YFSETQ. V was clipped by 0 bases and J by 7 bases, with 11 bases between them. The CDR3 contains 13 residues. Deep was the level at which the assay was run. The input for sorted-subset replicate PCRs was around 0.2 ug DNA, around 27,000 T cell genomes. The repertoire was sequenced with immunoSEQ multiplex PCR; TCRdb's copy has only in-frame clones and lacks some. The sample has 550,000 to 750,000 clones, roughly nine tenths seen once; the top ten hold about a quarter. This clone was seen only once. Its antigen is undetermined.

The sample consisted of naive CD8+ T cells sorted from blood. This TCR came from a man younger than 45 in good health. The rearrangement uses TRBV5-1 and TRBJ2-7; D not certain. The CDR3 nucleotides read TGCGCCAGCAGCTTGGCTCGTCTTCCGGAGCAGTACTTC. Translated, it gives CASSLARLPEQYF.